Listed here are 29 T cell receptor beta chains from one sample, sequenced in a study of blood T cell repertoires in COVID-19. The table came from immunoSEQ multiplex PCR; TCRdb's copy has only in-frame clones and leaves some out. The sample holds 100,000 to 110,000 clones; about 77% are singletons and the top ten take over 10%. The sample comprised peripheral blood. The source is a woman in her seventies with acute or convalescent COVID-19.

This sequence joins TRBV2 and TRBJ1-1; D not certain. V lost 3 bases to trimming and J lost 6 bases, with 14 bases between them. Per germline, CDR1 SNHLY and CDR2 FYNNEI. The CDR3 is made up of 14 amino acids. The CDR3 region is CASSEMLSSAEAFF. The CDR3 DNA sequence: TGTGCCAGCAGTGAGATGTTGTCGTCGGCTGAAGCTTTCTTT.

The chain combines TRBV7-3 with TRBJ2-2, with D unclear. Germline V lookup: CDR1 SGHTA, CDR2 FQGTGA. The CDR3 extends over 13 amino acids. With 5 bases removed from V and 3 bases from J, the gap between germline ends came to 7 bases. CDR3 sequence (DNA): TGTGCCAGCAGCCCACTGGACACCGGGGAGCTGTTTTTT. Encoded protein: CASSPLDTGELFF.

This chain uses TRBV9 with TRBJ2-3, with 10 bases lining up with TRBD2. After removal of 3 bases from V and 0 bases from J, the junction contained 4 bases not matched to a gene. The CDR3 is 16 residues long. Germline V gene data show CDR1 as SGDLS and CDR2 as YYNGEE. The chain's CDR3 is CASSATSGDSTDTQYF. DNA for the CDR3: TGTGCCAGCAGCGCCACTAGCGGGGATAGCACAGATACGCAGTATTTT.

The genes are TRBV14 and TRBJ2-6, with 9 bases lining up with TRBD1. Germline V lookup: CDR1 SGHDN, CDR2 FVKESK. J lost 1 base, V lost 8 bases, and 9 bases had no gene match. The CDR3 length is 17 residues. Written as DNA, the CDR3 is TGTGCCAGCGCAAAGGGACAGGGTAAATCTGGGGCCAACGTCCTGACTTTC. Translating gives CASAKGQGKSGANVLTF. The variable domain in full, completed from reference TRBV14 and TRBJ2-6, reads EAGVTQFPSHSVIEKGQTVTLRCDPISGHDNLYWYRRVMGKEIKFLLHFVKESKQDESGMPNNRFLAERTGGTYSTLKVQPAELEDSGVYFCASAKGQGKSGANVLTFGAGSRLTVL.

The V and J genes are TRBV5-1 and TRBJ1-5, with D maybe TRBD1 (5 bases). Per the germline V gene, CDR1 is SGHRS and CDR2 is YFSETQ. The ends were cut back, 3 bases at V and 5 bases at J, with 15 bases in the middle. The CDR3 spans 15 residues. CDR3 sequence (DNA): TGCGCCAGCAGCTATGCCGGGGGATTATATCAGCCCCAGCATTTT. Residues: CASSYAGGLYQPQHF.

The chain combines TRBV25-1 with TRBJ2-7; 9 bases are a match to TRBD2. The germline V gene has CDR1 MGHDK and CDR2 SYGVNS. With 5 bases clipped from V and 6 bases from J, the junction kept 5 bases outside the gene matches. The CDR3 covers 13 residues. The CDR3 region is CASSRLAGREQYF. CDR3 sequence (DNA): TGTGCCAGCAGTCGGCTAGCGGGGCGCGAGCAGTACTTC.

The chain carries TRBV9 and TRBJ2-1; 8 bases agree with TRBD2. CDR3 length: 16 amino acids. Trimming removed 0 bases from V and 4 bases from J; junction bases left unmatched: 6. Germline CDR1 and CDR2: SGDLS and YYNGEE. The CDR3 loop is CASSVGAGGQYNEQFF. The CDR3 nucleotides are TGTGCCAGCAGCGTAGGGGCGGGGGGACAATACAATGAGCAGTTCTTC.

The chain combines TRBV4-2 with TRBJ2-1, with a tentative D call TRBD2 (7 bases). This CDR3 region has 17 residues. The germline V and J ends were trimmed by 4 bases and 9 bases, with 25 bases remaining between them. The germline V gene has CDR1 LGHNA and CDR2 YNFKEQ. The DNA of the CDR3 is TGTGCCAGCAGCCCAAAGGGGGGAGGGGCGTTTGGGGGTGAGCAGTTCTTC. Its protein product is CASSPKGGGAFGGEQFF.

This chain uses TRBV12-3 or TRBV12-4 with TRBJ2-7, with D possibly matching TRBD1 (6 bases). Between the trimmed V and J ends, which lost 6 bases and 6 bases, there was a span of 9 bases. This CDR3 has 11 residues. The CDR3 spells CASRGALEQYF. DNA of the CDR3: TGTGCCAGCAGGGGGGCCCTCGAGCAGTACTTC.

This chain connects TRBV10-3 to TRBJ2-6; no clear D. This CDR3 has 15 amino acids. Germline CDR1 is ENHRY and CDR2 is SYGVKD. The germline V and J ends were trimmed by 10 bases and 1 base, with 14 bases remaining between them. Here the CDR3 reads CATTDGDSGANVLTF. CDR3 in DNA: TGTGCCACCACAGACGGTGATTCTGGGGCCAACGTCCTGACTTTC.

This chain uses TRBV10-1 with TRBJ2-2, with TRBD1 matching 10 bases. Germline V gene data show CDR1 as WNHNN and CDR2 as SYGVQD (reference sequence). After removal of 5 bases from V and 8 bases from J, the junction contained 5 bases not matched to a gene. This CDR3 is 14 amino acids long. Here the CDR3 reads CASSKDRGPGELFF. CDR3 coding DNA: TGCGCCAGCAGTAAAGACAGGGGGCCTGGGGAGCTGTTTTTT.

V gene TRBV2 combines with J gene TRBJ1-6; D may be TRBD1 (5 bases). The CDR3 runs to 15 residues. V was clipped by 6 bases and J by 6 bases, with 15 bases between them. CDR1 is SNHLY and CDR2 is FYNNEI in the germline V gene. The CDR3 spells CASRDVDSRNSPLHF. The CDR3 bases are TGTGCCAGCAGAGATGTTGACAGTCGTAATTCACCCCTCCACTTT.

The J gene is TRBJ1-1, the V gene TRBV10-3; TRBD1 agrees at 11 bases. The trim removed 10 bases at V and 4 bases at J, leaving 17 bases unmatched. The CDR3 runs 17 residues. Germline V lookup: CDR1 ENHRY, CDR2 SYGVKD. CDR3 sequence (DNA): TGTGCCACCCATTCAGGACAGGGGGCAGGACAAACCACTGAAGCTTTCTTT. It encodes CATHSGQGAGQTTEAFF.

The rearrangement links TRBV19 to TRBJ1-2, with TRBD1 matching 9 bases. Unmatched junction bases numbered 7, after V lost 5 bases and J lost 0 bases. The length of the CDR3 is 16 residues. Germline-derived CDR1 and CDR2 are LNHDA and SQIVND (reference sequence). Written as DNA, the CDR3 is TGTGCCAGTAGTTTTCTGGGACAGGGTACTAACTATGGCTACACCTTC. It yields the protein CASSFLGQGTNYGYTF.

V usage is TRBV14 and J usage is TRBJ2-7, with a weak D call TRBD2 (5 bases). This CDR3 contains 14 residues. Trimming pared 4 bases from V and 4 bases from J, leaving 14 bases between. CDR1 is SGHDN and CDR2 is FVKESK in the germline V gene. The CDR3: CASSRGGWLYEQYF. The CDR3 nucleotides read TGTGCCAGCAGCCGAGGAGGATGGCTTTACGAGCAGTACTTC.

The chain links TRBV28 to TRBJ2-7; perhaps TRBD2 as D (5 bases). This CDR3 contains 14 residues. Germline CDR1 and CDR2: MDHEN and SYDVKM. V lost 5 bases and J 7 bases, leaving 18 bases between the germline ends. CDR3 region: CASSTEGEVWEQYV. The CDR3 region has the DNA TGTGCCAGCAGTACCGAGGGAGAGGTCTGGGAGCAGTACGTC.

The chain uses TRBV7-3 and TRBJ2-2; TRBD1 matches at 8 bases. The CDR3 runs to 13 residues. Per the germline V gene, CDR1 is SGHTA and CDR2 is FQGTGA. J was trimmed by 7 bases and V by 4 bases; bases with no gene match: 2. The CDR3 DNA follows: TGTGCCAGCAGCTCAGGGGGCTACGGGGAGCTGTTTTTT. Its protein is CASSSGGYGELFF.

The sample holds a few counts of this clone. V is TRBV6-5 and J is TRBJ1-1; D gene ambiguous. Trimming stripped 0 bases from V and 1 base from J, with 12 bases between. This CDR3 has 16 residues. The germline gives CDR1 MNHEY, CDR2 SVGAGI. CDR3 DNA: TGTGCCAGCAGTTACTCTTGGGCCGGAGGGAACACTGAAGCTTTCTTT. Its protein is CASSYSWAGGNTEAFF.

This chain uses TRBV5-6 with TRBJ2-5, with D hard to call. Trimming took off 0 bases at V and 1 base at J, with 7 bases between the two ends. Germline V CDR1 and CDR2: SGHDT, YYEEEE. The CDR3 consists of 14 residues. The CDR3 DNA sequence: TGTGCCAGCAGCTTGGTGGCAGTCCAAGAGACCCAGTACTTC. It codes for CASSLVAVQETQYF.

The V and J genes are TRBV7-2 and TRBJ2-1; tentative D call: TRBD1 (6 bases). The CDR3 contains 14 residues. The ends were cut back, 1 base at V and 4 bases at J, with 8 bases in the middle. The germline CDR1 and CDR2 sequences are SGHTA and FQGNSA. Here the CDR3 DNA reads TGTGCCAGCAGCTTAGGACAGGTTTACAATGAGCAGTTCTTC. Its protein is CASSLGQVYNEQFF.

CDR3 DNA: TGTGCCAGCCAACGGAGCAGTTTCTACGAGCAGTACTTC. Protein product: CASQRSSFYEQYF. J is TRBJ2-7 and V is TRBV12-3 or TRBV12-4; no clear D gene. The CDR3 has 13 amino acids. The V gene lost 8 bases and the J gene lost 3 bases, with 14 bases spanning the gap.

The gene calls are TRBV19 and TRBJ2-2, with D uncertain. The CDR3 totals 17 residues. From germline, CDR1 is LNHDA and CDR2 SQIVND (reference sequence). V was cut by 10 bases and J by 2 bases, with 23 bases left in between. For the CDR3, the DNA is TGTGCCACCACCCTCCAAACCAGGCCCTCAAACACCGGGGAGCTGTTTTTT. Its protein is CATTLQTRPSNTGELFF.

The chain links TRBV29-1 to TRBJ2-3; D unclear. V was trimmed by 3 bases and J by 6 bases, leaving 13 bases between them. CDR3 size: 13 residues. Germline assignment: CDR1 SQVTM and CDR2 ANQGSEA. The CDR3 DNA is TGCAGCGTTGACCAGGCCGTCCTGGATACGCAGTATTTT. This translates into CSVDQAVLDTQYF.

With respect to this clone: The sample contains more than one DNA sequence encoding this CDR3. V is TRBV5-1 and J is TRBJ2-3; perhaps TRBD1 as D (6 bases). V was clipped by 0 bases and J by 1 base, with 6 bases between them. The CDR3 extends over 14 amino acids. Germline assignment: CDR1 SGHRS and CDR2 YFSETQ. The CDR3 DNA sequence: TGCGCCAGCAGCTTGGCAGGGGGCACAGATACGCAGTATTTT. Translated: CASSLAGGTDTQYF.

The chain carries TRBV6-5 and TRBJ1-5, with D unresolved. CDR1 MNHEY and CDR2 SVGAGI come from the germline V gene. The CDR3 is made up of 15 amino acids. With 6 bases removed from V and 0 bases from J, the gap between germline ends came to 12 bases. The CDR3 DNA sequence: TGTGCCAGCAGCCCCCAGGCTTATAGCAATCAGCCCCAGCATTTT. It specifies CASSPQAYSNQPQHF.

The V and J genes are TRBV10-3 and TRBJ2-3, with D tentatively TRBD1 (6 bases). The CDR3 totals 15 residues. Per germline, CDR1 ENHRY and CDR2 SYGVKD. Between the trimmed V and J ends, which lost 4 bases and 0 bases, there was a span of 11 bases. The CDR3 loop reads CAISGQATSTDTQYF. The DNA of the CDR3 is TGTGCCATCAGTGGACAGGCAACTAGCACAGATACGCAGTATTTT.

The chain carries TRBV3-1 (or the pseudogene TRBV3-2) and TRBJ1-6, with 7 bases identical to TRBD1. J lost 9 bases, V lost 4 bases, and 9 bases had no gene match. This CDR3 is built from 15 residues. CDR1 LGHDT and CDR2 YNNKEL come from the germline V gene (reference sequence). The CDR3 here is CASSPQRDRTSPLHF. The CDR3 DNA is TGTGCCAGCAGCCCCCAACGGGACAGAACTTCACCCCTCCACTTT.

The CDR3 is CAGQEQVNYGYTF. The CDR3 DNA reads TGTGCCGGACAGGAGCAGGTTAACTATGGCTACACCTTC. V usage is TRBV10-3 and J usage is TRBJ1-2; the match to TRBD1 covers 7 bases. This CDR3 comprises 13 residues. Germline V CDR1 and CDR2: ENHRY, SYGVKD. With V trimmed by 11 bases and J by 1 base, 7 bases remained unmatched.

The CDR3 coding sequence is TGTGCCAGCTCGGGAGCGGACAGGGGCTATGAGCAGTTCTTC. It specifies CASSGADRGYEQFF. This rearrangement joins TRBV18 to TRBJ2-1; 9 bases are a match to TRBD1. Germline CDR1 reads KGHSH; CDR2 reads LQKENI. J gave up 8 bases and V 6 bases, and 8 bases lay outside the gene matches. CDR3 size: 14 residues.